This TCR beta chain was profiled in a study of PD-1 blockade in classical Hodgkin lymphoma. This clone was detected only a few times. Noted time point: cycle 4 day 1 (C4D1), after more than five weeks of nivolumab. Each patient relapsed following autologous stem cell transplantation, and prior brentuximab vedotin exposure differed. Complete response, partial response or progressive disease was recorded as best response. Libraries were prepared by immunoSEQ multiplex PCR; TCRdb keeps only in-frame clonotypes and omits some of them. This repertoire shows under 80,000 clones, 70% to 90% found once; its top ten account for roughly 8%. Sequencing used peripheral blood mononuclear cells (PBMCs), obtained before the fourth cycle of nivolumab. This clonotype was obtained from a human donor with classical Hodgkin lymphoma.

The CDR3 sequence: CASSRRGDNTDTQYF. The CDR3 DNA reads TGCGCCAGCAGCAGACGGGGGGACAACACAGATACGCAGTATTTT. The chain combines TRBV5-1 with TRBJ2-3, with D perhaps TRBD2 (7 bases). The CDR3 length is 15 residues. Germline-derived CDR1 and CDR2 are SGHRS and YFSETQ. V was shortened by 4 bases and J by 2 bases, with 14 bases between the two germline ends.